These T cell receptor beta chains were read from a single sample in a study of blood T cell repertoires in COVID-19. TCRdb keeps only in-frame clones here, not all; method: immunoSEQ multiplex PCR. The profile shows 120,000 or so clones, 80% of them singletons. The material sequenced was peripheral blood. Receptors originate from a man aged 55-75 years with active or convalescent COVID-19. CDR3s include the opening cysteine and the closing phenylalanine or tryptophan. The D gene is left open where the match is weak. A clone size is listed for some rows: how often the clone was seen (once, few, many), or a class if it is expanded.

TRBJ2-4	NA	16	TRBV5-1	NA	TGCGCCAGCAGCCCTGAACTGGGACTAGCCAAAAACATTCAGTACTTC	CASSPELGLAKNIQYF
TRBJ2-3	once	14	TRBV5-1	NA	TGCGCCAGCAGTCCTAGCCCTAGCACAGATACGCAGTATTTT	CASSPSPSTDTQYF
TRBJ2-4	NA	16	TRBV28	NA	TGTGCCAGCAGCCTACCGGACAGAGGGCCCAAAAACATTCAGTACTTC	CASSLPDRGPKNIQYF
TRBJ2-1	NA	17	TRBV12-5	NA	TGTGCTAGTGGTTTGGGGGTAGGGAGAGGCTCCTACAATGAGCAGTTCTTC	CASGLGVGRGSYNEQFF
TRBJ2-1	NA	18	TRBV4-1	TRBD2	TGCGCCAGCAGCCAAGGACTAGCGGGAGGGTTCTCCTACAATGAGCAGTTCTTC	CASSQGLAGGFSYNEQFF
TRBJ1-5	few	17	TRBV6-2/TRBV6-3	NA	TGTGCCAGCAGTTACAACCAGGGGAGAGGTAGCAATCAGCCCCAGCATTTT	CASSYNQGRGSNQPQHF
TRBJ2-2	once	14	TRBV7-3	NA	TGTGCCAGTCGCAGACAGCCGAACACCGGGGAGCTGTTTTTT	CASRRQPNTGELFF
TRBJ2-7	NA	14	TRBV28	NA	TGTGCCAGCAGTTTGGTGTCACCCAGGTACGAGCAGTACTTC	CASSLVSPRYEQYF
TRBJ2-7	NA	12	TRBV2	TRBD1	TGTGCCAGCAGTGAACAGGGGGTCGAGCAGTACTTC	CASSEQGVEQYF
TRBJ1-1	NA	13	TRBV4-1	NA	TGCGCCAGCAGCCGCCTAGGGAGTCGGGGAGCTTTCTTT	CASSRLGSRGAFF
TRBJ2-2	many	18	TRBV24-1	TRBD1	TGTGCCACCAGTGATTTTGAAAGTGTGGGACAGGTGGGAAAAAAGCTGTTTTTT	CATSDFESVGQVGKKLFF
TRBJ2-7	NA	17	TRBV4-1	TRBD2	TGCGCCAGCAGCCAGAACAGACTAGCGGGAGGATCCTACGAGCAGTACTTC	CASSQNRLAGGSYEQYF
TRBJ2-4	NA	16	TRBV11-2	NA	TGTGCCAGCAGCTTAGCCAGGGCGGATACTAAAAACATTCAGTACTTC	CASSLARADTKNIQYF
TRBJ2-5	NA	15	TRBV7-8	TRBD2	TGTGCCAGCAGCACCCGGACTAGCTTAGGCGAGACCCAGTACTTC	CASSTRTSLGETQYF
TRBJ2-5	NA	15	TRBV6-2/TRBV6-3	TRBD2	TGTGCCAGCAGTTTAGCGGGAGGGCCGGTTGAGGACCAGTACTTC	CASSLAGGPVEDQYF
TRBJ1-2	NA	15	TRBV6-1	TRBD1	TGTGCCAGCAGTGACCGGACAGGGGGCGCGGTTGGCTACACCTTC	CASSDRTGGAVGYTF
TRBJ2-1	NA	13	TRBV10-3	NA	TGTGCCATCAAAGAAGGGGTGGACAATGAGCAGTTCTTC	CAIKEGVDNEQFF
TRBJ2-3	NA	15	TRBV6-5	NA	TGTGCCAGCAGCCCAACCGGGATCCGCACAGATACGCAGTATTTT	CASSPTGIRTDTQYF
TRBJ2-1	NA	15	TRBV5-1	NA	TGCGCCAGCAGCTCAAACCTAGCGCCGACGGGGGAGCAGTTCTTC	CASSSNLAPTGEQFF
TRBJ2-6	NA	15	TRBV4-2	NA	TGTGCCAGCAGCCAGAGGACTGCTGGGGCCAACGTCCTGACTTTC	CASSQRTAGANVLTF
TRBJ2-1	NA	16	TRBV7-8	NA	TGTGCCAGCAGCCGCCCGGGGGAGGTCCCCTACAATGAGCAGTTCTTC	CASSRPGEVPYNEQFF
TRBJ1-1	NA	14	TRBV10-3	TRBD1	TGTGCCATCAGCGACAGGGGGATTGGCACTGAAGCTTTCTTT	CAISDRGIGTEAFF
TRBJ1-2	once	17	TRBV29-1	TRBD1	TGCAGCGTTGCCCCGGGACAGCTAAGCTTAGCTAACTATGGCTACACCTTC	CSVAPGQLSLANYGYTF
TRBJ2-1	NA	16	TRBV7-9	NA	TGTGCCAGCAGCTTATCGACAACCCGCTCCTACAATGAGCAGTTCTTC	CASSLSTTRSYNEQFF
TRBJ2-4	NA	16	TRBV6-5	NA	TGTGCCAGCAGTTACTCGAGGCAGGGGAGAGGGAACATTCAGTACTTC	CASSYSRQGRGNIQYF
TRBJ2-1	few	14	TRBV24-1	NA	TGTGCCATCAGGGCGGGCCACTACAACAATGAGCAGTTCTTC	CAIRAGHYNNEQFF
TRBJ1-1	NA	12	TRBV30	NA	TGTGCCTGGAGTGGGACACAAGATGAAGCTTTCTTT	CAWSGTQDEAFF
TRBJ2-2	NA	17	TRBV18	TRBD2	TGTGCCAGCCCGCAAGCGGCGAGCGGGATCAGAACCGGGGAGCTGTTTTTT	CASPQAASGIRTGELFF
TRBJ2-6	NA	16	TRBV6-4	NA	TGTGCCAGCAGTCTAGAACATGTCGCTGGGGCCAACGTCCTGACTTTC	CASSLEHVAGANVLTF
TRBJ2-2	NA	14	TRBV27	NA	TGTGCCAGCAGTTACTTATGGTACACCGGGGAGCTGTTTTTT	CASSYLWYTGELFF
TRBJ1-2	NA	14	TRBV6-5	NA	TGTGCCAGCGGGAACCCGGGGGGCCTCTATGGCTACACCTTC	CASGNPGGLYGYTF
TRBJ2-7	NA	15	TRBV19	NA	TGTGCCAGTAGTCCCTCTCCGGGAGAGCCTCACGAGCAGTACTTC	CASSPSPGEPHEQYF
TRBJ2-7	NA	15	TRBV30	NA	TGTGCCTGGAGTAGTGCGCCTAGCGAAACCTACGAGCAGTACTTC	CAWSSAPSETYEQYF
TRBJ2-5	NA	16	TRBV10-3	TRBD2	TGTGCCATCAGTGAAGTCGTGGGAGGGAGGTTGGAGACCCAGTACTTC	CAISEVVGGRLETQYF
TRBJ1-2	NA	14	TRBV30	NA	TGTGCCTGGAGTAGGGACACAAGGGACTATGGCTACACCTTC	CAWSRDTRDYGYTF
TRBJ1-1	NA	15	TRBV19	TRBD1	TGTGCCAGTATCTCAGGACAGGGGTGGGGCACTGAAGCTTTCTTT	CASISGQGWGTEAFF
TRBJ1-2	NA	14	TRBV3-1/TRBV3-2	NA	TGTGCCAGCAGGCACAACAGGGCAAACTATGGCTACACCTTC	CASRHNRANYGYTF